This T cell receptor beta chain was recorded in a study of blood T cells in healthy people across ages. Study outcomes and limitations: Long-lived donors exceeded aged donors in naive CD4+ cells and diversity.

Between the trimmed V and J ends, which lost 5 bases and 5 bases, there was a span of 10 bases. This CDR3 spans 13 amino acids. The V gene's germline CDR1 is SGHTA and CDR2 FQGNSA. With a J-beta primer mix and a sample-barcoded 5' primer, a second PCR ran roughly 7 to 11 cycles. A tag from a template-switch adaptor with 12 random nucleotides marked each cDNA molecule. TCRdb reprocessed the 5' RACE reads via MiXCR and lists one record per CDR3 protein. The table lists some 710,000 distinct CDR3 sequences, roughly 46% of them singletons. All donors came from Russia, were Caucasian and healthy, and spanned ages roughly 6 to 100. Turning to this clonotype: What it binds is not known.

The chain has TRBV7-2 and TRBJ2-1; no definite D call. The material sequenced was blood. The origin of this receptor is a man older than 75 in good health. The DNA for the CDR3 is TGTGCCAGCAGCGTAAGCACCAACAATGAGCAGTTCTTC. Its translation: CASSVSTNNEQFF.